This T cell receptor beta chain came from a study of metastatic and nonmetastatic thyroid tumors. All patients reached thyroid surgery having received no treatment beforehand. Germline V gives CDR1 SEHNR, CDR2 FQNEAQ (reference sequence). This CDR3 contains 17 residues. The V and J ends lost 0 bases and 4 bases, in that order; junction bases with no gene match: 9. From the PCR reads, TCRdb re-called clones with MiXCR. The sample includes 35,000 to 50,000 clones, approximately 4.1% of them seen just once. This clone was recorded many times. The J gene is TRBJ2-1, the V gene TRBV7-9; 7 nucleotides align to TRBD2. This sequence was found in a female donor with papillary thyroid cancer or a benign thyroid nodule (not recorded which). Some clones in this sample may be carry-over from other donors' samples. The sequenced material came from blood. CDR3 sequence (DNA): TGTGCCAGCAGCTTAGCTGTCGCGGGAGTGAGTTACAATGAGCAGTTCTTC. This codes for CASSLAVAGVSYNEQFF.